The clone carrying this TCR beta chain was detected only a few times. The V end was cut by 8 bases, the J end by 3 bases, with 4 bases between. Germline V gives CDR1 SGHDN, CDR2 FVKESK. This CDR3 contains 10 residues. The data stem from a study of cytomegalovirus exposure and HLA in healthy donors. In the PCR, 60 Vbeta and 13 Jbeta primers were used. Produced via immunoSEQ multiplex PCR; TCRdb's table is partial and in-frame only. Here the sample spans about 190,000 clones, under 80% being singletons. The sample comprised PBMCs. The chain carries TRBV14 and TRBJ1-2; D is ambiguous. This receptor was identified in a man aged 30 to 45 in good health and CMV-seropositive. This CDR3 is CASSDYGYTF. DNA for the CDR3: TGTGCCAGCTCCGACTATGGCTACACCTTC.